Listed here is a single T cell receptor (beta chain). Its target is unknown. The entry originates in a study of cytomegalovirus exposure and HLA in healthy donors. Study findings and constraints: Differences between HLA loci emerged in a later analysis of TCR association rates, with DRB1 most and HLA-C fewest.

CDR3 length: 14 amino acids. V lost 6 bases to trimming and J lost 2 bases; unmatched junction nucleotides: 6. Germline V gene sequence: CDR1 MNHNS, CDR2 SASEGT. It was with 60 Vbeta and 13 Jbeta primers that the PCR ran. Repertoires were generated with immunoSEQ multiplex PCR, while TCRdb's copy carries only in-frame clones and drops some. This sample carries about 190,000 clones, roughly four fifths of them seen once, and the ten largest clones take approximately 3%. This chain connects TRBV6-1 to TRBJ2-7; 8 bases agree with TRBD2. Sequenced input: PBMCs. This clonotype was sampled from a woman in her 30s in good health and CMV-seropositive. The CDR3 protein is CASSFTSGAYEQYF. CDR3 nucleotide sequence: TGTGCCAGCAGCTTCACTAGCGGTGCCTACGAGCAGTACTTC.